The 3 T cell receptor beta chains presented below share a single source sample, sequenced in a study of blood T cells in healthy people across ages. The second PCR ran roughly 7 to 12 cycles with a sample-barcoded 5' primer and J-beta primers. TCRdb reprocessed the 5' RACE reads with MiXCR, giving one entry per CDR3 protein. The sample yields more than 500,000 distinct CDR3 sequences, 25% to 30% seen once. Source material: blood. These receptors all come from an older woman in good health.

CDR3 bases: TGTGCCAGCAGAGGCGGATTAGCGGGGTACAATGAGCAGTTCTTC. It specifies CASRGGLAGYNEQFF. The chain is built from TRBV5-6 and TRBJ2-1; the match to TRBD2 covers 8 bases. The V and J ends lost 5 bases and 4 bases, in that order; junction bases with no gene match: 8. Germline V gene lookup returns CDR1 SGHDT and CDR2 YYEEEE. The CDR3 contains 15 residues. The full variable domain, completed using reference TRBV5-6 and TRBJ2-1, is DAGVTQSPTHLIKTRGQQVTLRCSPKSGHDTVSWYQQALGQGPQFIFQYYEEEERQRGNFPDRFSGHQFPNYSSELNVNALLLGDSALYLCASRGGLAGYNEQFFGPGTRLTVL.

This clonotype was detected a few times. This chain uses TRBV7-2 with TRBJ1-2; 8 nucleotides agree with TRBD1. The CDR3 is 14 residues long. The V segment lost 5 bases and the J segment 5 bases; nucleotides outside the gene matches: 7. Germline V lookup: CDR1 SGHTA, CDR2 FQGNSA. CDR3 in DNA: TGTGCCAGCAGCGTCGGGACAGGAGAATATGGCTACACCTTC. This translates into CASSVGTGEYGYTF.

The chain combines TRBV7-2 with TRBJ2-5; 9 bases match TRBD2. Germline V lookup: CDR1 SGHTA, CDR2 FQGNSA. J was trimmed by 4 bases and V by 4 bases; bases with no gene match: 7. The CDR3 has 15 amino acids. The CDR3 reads CASSSSGGPTETQYF. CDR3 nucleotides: TGTGCCAGCAGCTCGAGCGGGGGGCCCACAGAGACCCAGTACTTC.